Below, 9 T cell receptor beta chains from the same sample are listed, as sequenced in a study of OX40 agonist ivuxolimab in advanced cancers. The method was immunoSEQ multiplex PCR; TCRdb's version includes in-frame clones alone and lacks a portion of them. This table holds 20,000 to 25,000 clones, around 84% found once. Sequenced here: CD4+ or CD8+ T cells sorted from blood, sampled in a trial of the OX40 agonist ivuxolimab. These receptors originate from an adult with an advanced solid tumor such as melanoma, head and neck, liver or kidney cancer.

On this clone: A far larger clone is one nucleotide away, so this likely arose from a read error. The J gene is TRBJ1-1, the V gene TRBV5-6, with D unclear. Trimming pared 6 bases from V and 5 bases from J, leaving 20 bases between. The germline V gene encodes CDR1 SGHDT and CDR2 YYEEEE. The CDR3 spans 15 residues. The CDR3 sequence is CASTLGPLGGTEAFF. Written as DNA, the CDR3 is TGTGCCAGCACCCTAGGACCTTTAGGAGGGACTGAAGCTTTCTTT.

The chain combines TRBV5-6 with TRBJ1-5, with D uncertain. Germline values: CDR1 SGHDT, CDR2 YYEEEE. The germline V and J ends were trimmed by 1 base and 1 base, with 12 bases remaining between them. CDR3 length: 16 amino acids. The DNA for the CDR3 is TGTGCCAGCAGCTTGTCCGGGGTTGGAAGCAATCAGCCCCAGCATTTT. This codes for CASSLSGVGSNQPQHF. Supplemented by reference TRBV5-6 and TRBJ1-5, the full variable domain reads DAGVTQSPTHLIKTRGQQVTLRCSPKSGHDTVSWYQQALGQGPQFIFQYYEEEERQRGNFPDRFSGHQFPNYSSELNVNALLLGDSALYLCASSLSGVGSNQPQHFGDGTRLSIL.

This chain connects TRBV5-1 to TRBJ2-4, with D perhaps TRBD1 or TRBD2 (5 bases each). The V gene's germline CDR1 is SGHRS and CDR2 YFSETQ. The CDR3 has 16 amino acids. V lost 3 bases to trimming and J lost 0 bases, with 13 bases between them. The chain's CDR3 is CASSWGPRGAKNIQYF. CDR3 nucleotides: TGCGCCAGCAGCTGGGGACCTCGGGGAGCCAAAAACATTCAGTACTTC.

The gene calls are TRBV6-5 and TRBJ1-2; D may be TRBD1 (5 bases). V was cut by 8 bases and J by 1 base, with 17 bases left in between. Germline loops: CDR1 MNHEY, CDR2 SVGAGI. This CDR3 comprises 15 residues. This CDR3 is CASAQRGDYNYGYTF. CDR3 coding DNA: TGTGCCAGCGCCCAGCGGGGGGATTATAACTATGGCTACACCTTC.

This clone was observed a single time. This chain connects TRBV27 to TRBJ1-4, with D unresolved. Trimming took 0 bases from V and 8 from J, leaving 10 bases between them. The length of the CDR3 is 14 residues. From germline, CDR1 is MNHEY and CDR2 SMNVEV (reference sequence). CDR3 sequence reads: CASSLSAPREKLFF. The CDR3 nucleotides read TGTGCCAGCAGTTTATCTGCACCGCGGGAAAAACTGTTTTTT. Full variable domain (remainder filled in from reference TRBV27 and TRBJ1-4): EAQVTQNPRYLITVTGKKLTVTCSQNMNHEYMSWYRQDPGLGLRQIYYSMNVEVTDKGDVPEGYKVSRKEKRNFPLILESPSPNQTSLYFCASSLSAPREKLFFGSGTQLSVL.

The genes are TRBV4-3 and TRBJ2-2; maybe TRBD1 (6 bases). The CDR3 runs 14 residues. Germline loops: CDR1 LGHNA, CDR2 YSLEER. Trimming removed 1 base at V and 5 bases at J, with 8 bases between. The CDR3 sequence: CASSQVRGTGELFF. The CDR3 DNA follows: TGCGCCAGCAGCCAAGTCAGGGGAACCGGGGAGCTGTTTTTT.

The chain employs TRBV7-9 and TRBJ1-6; D not certain. Germline V gives CDR1 SEHNR, CDR2 FQNEAQ (reference sequence). This CDR3 is 14 amino acids long. V was trimmed by 5 bases and J by 10 bases, leaving 15 bases between them. The CDR3 sequence: CASSPGGLGSPLHF. The CDR3 bases are TGTGCCAGCAGCCCTGGTGGGTTAGGGTCACCCCTCCACTTT.

This chain links TRBV7-9 with TRBJ2-7, with 10 bases lining up with TRBD2. CDR1 is SEHNR and CDR2 is FQNEAQ in the germline V gene (reference sequence). This CDR3 region has 16 residues. V was clipped by 1 base and J by 2 bases; unmatched bases: 5. CDR3: CASSLGLAGVTYEQYF. The CDR3, as DNA: TGTGCCAGCAGCTTAGGCCTAGCGGGGGTGACCTACGAGCAGTACTTC.

This chain joins TRBV2 and TRBJ1-4; tentative D call: TRBD1 (6 bases). The germline V gene has CDR1 SNHLY and CDR2 FYNNEI. The CDR3 loop spans 14 amino acids. V shed 4 bases and J shed 5 bases, with 11 bases lying between them. The CDR3 DNA reads as TGTGCCAGCAGTGTCGGCAGGGGCAATGAAAAACTGTTTTTT. It encodes CASSVGRGNEKLFF.